This TCR beta chain was retrieved from a study of cytomegalovirus exposure and HLA in healthy donors (TCRdb year 2017). Regarding the complete study: According to an earlier analysis of 450 to 650 of the donors, some 180 million T cells yielded 100 million or so unique TCR beta sequences and more than 250 Gb of sequence data. Roughly 300 gigabases of sequencing data and 80 million or so unique TCR sequences were included in an early release covering roughly 700 HLA-typed donors. Among the roughly 410 genotyped donors, about 85% belonged to the genetic ancestry cluster associated with self-reported Caucasian donors. The study was designed to test whether signatures of past pathogen exposure could be identified by cataloging public T cell receptors. The study used immunosequencing to profile the T cell repertoires of several hundred subjects and linked those repertoires to cytomegalovirus serostatus. Along with the roughly 610-subject first cohort, a separate validation cohort of 120 different subjects was used. To predict cytomegalovirus infection status, the study combined high-throughput TCR immunosequencing, statistical association of individual TCRs with disease status, and machine learning. A later analysis re-examined previously published TCR beta repertoires from roughly 650 donors and added high-resolution HLA genotyping to investigate patterns of TCR occurrence. Rather than drawing on any new phenotypic data, the later analysis identified candidate immune exposures from TCR beta sequences and the way those sequences occurred across donors. An earlier analysis of several hundred of the donors applied high-throughput TCR beta sequencing to assess whether each TCR beta V gene segment acted as functional or pseudogenic. Donor age, sex, ethnicity and CMV serostatus were compiled alongside the repertoire data. In a later genetic analysis, genome-wide SNP genotypes for about 55% of the 666 donors were used, and that subset was treated as a discovery cohort. All discovery cohort repertoires had been generated on a single sequencing platform. HLA typing included class I and class II loci at four-digit resolution. Typing coverage varied by locus: roughly 629-640 donors for A, B, C, DRB1 and DQB1; some 520 for DQA1; more than 600 for DPA1; some 470 for DPB1. Four to six DR-DQ haplotypes were handled as single units for association and clustering because linkage in the cohort was strong. Among 300 to 500 genotyped donors of the cohort, an average of about 240,000 unique TCR beta nucleotide sequences was sequenced per donor, of which 15% to 20% were non-productive.

CDR1 and CDR2 are read off the germline V gene (reference sequence) as GTSNPN and SVGIG. Inclusive of the bounding cysteine and phenylalanine, the CDR3 is 14 residues long. Only the CDR3 part of the read is kept: 42 bases, read in frame from the first base. V is trimmed back by 2 bases and J by 5 bases, and the junction contains 7 bases that no gene match accounts for. Library preparation was by the immunoSEQ multiplex PCR assay. For the multiplex PCR, a mixture combining 60 forward primers for TCR Vbeta segments and 13 reverse primers for TCR Jbeta segments was used. A multiplex PCR assay on genomic DNA amplified the CDR3 region of rearranged TCR beta genes. The Illumina HiSeq System was used to sequence the amplified TCR beta libraries as 87-base-pair reads. In the paper's pipeline: A later analysis tallied roughly 80 million unique TCR beta chains across the 610 or so repertoires, and approximately 11 million of those chains were shared by two or more donors. A nearest-neighbor algorithm error-corrected the raw reads and collapsed the reads into unique sequences, merging closely related sequences to remove PCR and sequencing errors. To assign V, D and J gene segments, CDR3 sequences were aligned to IMGT reference sequences. For a sequence to be retained, a match of at least six nucleotides to both a V gene segment and a J gene segment was required. A rearrangement counted as productive if the CDR3 had no stop codons and remained in frame with V and J, and every other rearrangement counted as non-productive. CDR3 was defined by IMGT convention, running from the second conserved V-encoded cysteine to the conserved J-encoded phenylalanine. The earlier analysis of about 530 of the donors excluded any sequence lacking an unambiguous match to a single V gene segment. In an earlier analysis of roughly 500 of the donors, V segments were called functional above 56.7% productive rearrangements and were called segregating when the between-donor standard deviation exceeded 5%. To diagnose cytomegalovirus status from the catalog of TCR beta chain sequences, a statistical classification framework was built. In a later analysis, V and J genes were assigned by comparing TCR nucleotide sequences against IMGT/GENE-DB human TR gene sequences. In a later analysis, CDR3 sequences and most-parsimonious VDJ recombination scenarios were assigned using the TCRdist pipeline. In a later analysis, each TCR beta chain was defined by its CDR3 amino acid sequence together with its V-gene family, and reads without a unique V-gene family were excluded. As a way to deal with suspected cross-contamination and a sequencing artifact, a later analysis dropped nearly 600 nucleotide sequences that were highly shared and had low generation probability. In a later analysis, a clonal expansion index for each public chain was calculated from normalized within-repertoire ranks of inferred template counts. A later analysis computed generation probabilities with a VDJ recombination model fitted to out-of-frame rearrangements, and checked the results against IGoR. A later analysis scored TCR-TCR, TCR-HLA and TCR-CMV co-occurrence with hypergeometric tests, applying a repertoire-size bias correction to TCR pairs. To estimate false discovery rates, a later analysis permuted the HLA or CMV assignments 20 times. In a later analysis, co-occurring TCRs were grouped using DBSCAN, with TCRdist sequence similarity added in when clustering inside HLA-allele-positive subsets. Co-occurrence clustering excluded repertoires with fewer than 30,000 or more than 120,000 public chains, plus five with anomalous nucleotide sharing. Held by TCRdb, this immuneACCESS table contains in-frame sequences only and omits some clones. Under half of the omission traces to an unresolved V gene where checked; the cause of the rest is unknown. That table furnishes V, J and clone size, whereas the DNA furnished D and trimming. The sample contains 170,000 or so clones, about 85% of them found a single time. The top ten clones comprise roughly 2.1% of the sample.

Points on this clone: Its binding antigen is unknown. Per-base quality was not reported, and no clone a single base away is much larger than it. At the DNA level, this CDR3 is encoded by other sequences in the same sample as well.

General study outcomes and caveats: A further reported finding was that TCR beta sequences accurately predicted the HLA-A and HLA-B alleles for most subjects in the first cohort. Compared with equally common non-associated chains, HLA-associated TCR beta chains in a later analysis were more clonally expanded and had lower generation probabilities. Sequencing depth was assumed to be roughly uniform across donors in the presence/absence analyses, though that assumption may not hold. Several of the top co-occurrence clusters appeared to be linked to parvovirus B19, influenza, CMV and Epstein-Barr virus, according to a later analysis. It was suggested by the authors that the approach could potentially be generalized to other disease states and immunological phenotypes. Across donors, most TCR sequences were observed very rarely, whereas some public TCRs were present in many individuals. The cohort was sequenced for TCR beta chains only, and without alpha or paired-chain data the features that could be detected were limited. CMV serostatus was the only immune exposure information available for the cohort. In a later analysis, 15,000 to 20,000 TCR beta sequences were associated with specific HLA alleles at a false discovery rate of 0.05. Compared with the 666-donor mean, donors in an Asian-associated ancestry cluster had fewer N-insertions in productive TCRs, according to a later genetic analysis. When HLA alleles, especially DR and DQ, strongly co-occurred, TCR associations were difficult to assign to individual alleles. Because the 87-base-pair reads could not distinguish some IMGT-functional V segments, including TRBV6-2 and TRBV6-3, those segments were excluded. Linkage disequilibrium might explain the correlated functional status among segregating V segments, but an unknown experimental factor could not be excluded. A later genetic analysis associated a missense DCLRE1C variant with V-gene and J-gene trimming of TCR beta chains, and an independent cohort replicated the association. The sequencing pipeline was judged likely to have produced a cluster of highly shared sequence variants as a technical artifact. Broadly in line with IMGT annotations, most TCR beta V segments showed up in productive rearrangements about 87% or about 30% of the time in an earlier analysis of 587 of the donors. The classifier was reported to diagnose cytomegalovirus status with high specificity and sensitivity in both the original cohort and the validation cohort. A total of about 150 TCR beta chains were listed by the study as associated with cytomegalovirus. Because HLA typing was missing for some donors at each locus, association tests included only the typed subset. Because counts were too low, some 16 rarely observed V segments, including chromosome 9 orphons, were excluded from the earlier analysis of some 540 of the donors. In a later analysis, the rate of TCR association differed among HLA loci, with DRB1 alleles having the most associated TCRs and HLA-C alleles having the fewest. In vitro tests confirmed that a few of the cytomegalovirus-associated TCR beta chains recognize cytomegalovirus antigens. According to a later analysis, most CMV-associated TCR beta chains appeared to be HLA-restricted, and the HLA associations seemed to be driven largely by CMV exposure.

The cohort comprised several hundred healthy bone marrow donors. At the time of sampling, every cohort member was nominally healthy, though immune exposures that went unrecorded were likely present. The donor tested CMV seronegative and was one of the 352 seronegative cohort members. Every donor gave a peripheral blood sample, and the peripheral blood mononuclear cells from that sample were used for TCR beta sequencing. Genomic DNA extraction from the blood cell samples was performed with the Qiagen DNeasy Blood Extraction Kit. The chain couples TRBV30 to TRBJ2-5; 8 central bases correspond to TRBD1. Source material: PBMCs. This TCR derives from a man aged 18 to 29 in good health and CMV-seronegative. The CDR3 here reads CAWSTGGLLETQYF. The bases read TGTGCCTGGAGTACAGGGGGGTTGCTGGAGACCCAGTACTTC.